The 6 T cell receptor beta chains below all came from one sample that was sequenced in a study of CD8+CD57+ T cells in acquired aplastic anemia. The template used for profiling TCR beta VDJ and CDR3 was genomic DNA. TCRdb independently ran MiXCR on the reads; one entry per CDR3 protein. This table holds about 170,000 distinct CDR3 sequences, 55% to 70% found once. Material: sorted CD4+, CD8+, or CD8+CD57+ T cells (not recorded which) from PBMCs. The receptors stem from a human donor in good health.

The CDR3 bases are TGTGCCAGCAGCTTAGCCCCGTCCCTGGGGGGAAACACCGGGGAGCTGTTTTTT. Translated: CASSLAPSLGGNTGELFF. The rearrangement links TRBV7-6 to TRBJ2-2, with D possibly TRBD2 on 6 matching bases. V lost 0 bases, J lost 2 bases, and 16 bases lay in between. CDR1 SGHVS and CDR2 FNYEAQ come from the germline V gene. The length of the CDR3 is 18 residues.

This clonotype has ten or more counts. The CDR3 DNA reads as TGTGCCAGTAGTATAGCAGGGGCGAATGAAAAACTGTTTTTT. Translation gives CASSIAGANEKLFF. The V call is TRBV19, the J call TRBJ1-4; a weak D match, TRBD1 (6 bases). This CDR3 has 14 amino acids. The V gene lost 1 base and the J gene lost 5 bases, with 8 bases spanning the gap. Germline CDR1 reads LNHDA; CDR2 reads SQIVND (reference sequence).

This clonotype was counted ten times or more. The chain couples TRBV20-1 to TRBJ2-7, with 8 bases that match TRBD2. This CDR3 spans 13 amino acids. Trimming removed 3 bases from V and 4 bases from J; junction bases left unmatched: 5. CDR1 is DFQATT, CDR2 SNEGSKA, per germline (reference sequence). CDR3 sequence reads: CSASLAGRYEQYF. CDR3 coding DNA: TGCAGTGCTAGCCTAGCGGGTCGATACGAGCAGTACTTC.

This chain connects TRBV7-2 to TRBJ2-2; no clear D gene. Looked up from germline, CDR1 is SGHTA and CDR2 is FQGNSA. The CDR3 is 13 residues long. Trimming removed 2 bases from V and 9 bases from J, with 10 bases in between. The CDR3 spells CASSLTTLRELFF. CDR3 in DNA: TGTGCCAGCAGCTTAACGACTCTCCGGGAGCTGTTTTTT.

This clonotype was picked up many times. This rearrangement joins TRBV6-5 to TRBJ2-7, with 8 bases that match TRBD1. Germline V lookup: CDR1 MNHEY, CDR2 SVGAGI. The J segment lost 2 bases and the V segment lost 5 bases, leaving 8 bases of the junction unmatched. The CDR3 covers 15 residues. In nucleotides, the CDR3 is TGTGCCAGCAGTGCAACCGGGACAGGAACCTACGAGCAGTACTTC. Protein: CASSATGTGTYEQYF.

The chain employs TRBV27 and TRBJ1-5; D is ambiguous. The CDR3 has 12 residues. In germline, CDR1 is MNHEY, CDR2 SMNVEV (reference sequence). Trimming removed 5 bases from V and 11 bases from J, with 13 bases in between. CDR3 DNA sequence: TGTGCCAGCAGTCGCTCCGGAAGGTCCCAGCATTTT. Residues: CASSRSGRSQHF.